These T cell receptor beta chains were read from a single sample in a study of OX40 agonist ivuxolimab in advanced cancers. TCRdb's table, derived via immunoSEQ multiplex PCR, lists solely in-frame clones and lacks some. The data contain 65,000 to 80,000 clones, approximately 91% of them singletons. The sample here was CD4+ or CD8+ T cells sorted from blood, taken in a trial of the OX40 agonist ivuxolimab. All receptors come from an adult with an advanced solid tumor such as melanoma, head and neck, liver or kidney cancer. CDR3s include the opening cysteine and the closing phenylalanine or tryptophan. Fields, in order: D gene, V gene, J gene, clone size, CDR3 DNA, CDR3 protein. The D gene is left open where the match is weak. Part of the rows lack a size; the others show once, few, many or a class for expanded clones.

D gene: TRBD2
V gene: TRBV11-3
J gene: TRBJ2-5
clone size: -
CDR3 DNA: TGTGCCAGCAGCTTAGATGGGGTAGGGACTAGCGGGATCGAGACCCAGTACTTC
CDR3 protein: CASSLDGVGTSGIETQYF

D gene: -
V gene: TRBV5-1
J gene: TRBJ2-7
clone size: -
CDR3 DNA: TGCGCCAGCAGCTTAGACGGCTCATCCTACGAGCAGTACTTC
CDR3 protein: CASSLDGSSYEQYF

D gene: -
V gene: TRBV5-8
J gene: TRBJ1-2
clone size: -
CDR3 DNA: TGTGCCAGCACCTTGAGCGGTTATGGCTACACCTTC
CDR3 protein: CASTLSGYGYTF

D gene: -
V gene: TRBV7-2
J gene: TRBJ2-7
clone size: -
CDR3 DNA: TGTGCCAGCAGCTTAGCAGGGAACTACGAGCAGTACTTC
CDR3 protein: CASSLAGNYEQYF

D gene: -
V gene: TRBV7-8
J gene: TRBJ1-2
clone size: -
CDR3 DNA: TGTGCCAGCAGCCAAGGACAGATGGGCTATGGCTACACCTTC
CDR3 protein: CASSQGQMGYGYTF

D gene: -
V gene: TRBV27
J gene: TRBJ2-1
clone size: -
CDR3 DNA: TGTGCCAGCAGTTTACGGGGGCAAAACAGGGGCGCTGAGCAGTTCTTC
CDR3 protein: CASSLRGQNRGAEQFF

D gene: -
V gene: TRBV28
J gene: TRBJ2-7
clone size: -
CDR3 DNA: TGTGCCAGCAGTTTATTGGGGGTACACGAGCAGTACTTC
CDR3 protein: CASSLLGVHEQYF

D gene: TRBD2
V gene: TRBV4-3
J gene: TRBJ2-2
clone size: -
CDR3 DNA: TGCGCCAGCAGCCAAGCCATGGGAGGGCCTAGCGGGGGACTCACCGGGGAGCTGTTTTTT
CDR3 protein: CASSQAMGGPSGGLTGELFF

D gene: TRBD2
V gene: TRBV5-1
J gene: TRBJ2-2
clone size: -
CDR3 DNA: TGCGCCAGCAGCTTGGGGGGGACTAGCGGCAACACCGGGGAGCTGTTTTTT
CDR3 protein: CASSLGGTSGNTGELFF

D gene: -
V gene: TRBV18
J gene: TRBJ2-5
clone size: -
CDR3 DNA: TGTGCCAGCTACCCGGGTAGCGGAGAGACCCAGTACTTC
CDR3 protein: CASYPGSGETQYF

D gene: -
V gene: TRBV9
J gene: TRBJ2-2
clone size: -
CDR3 DNA: TGTGCCAGCAGGGCGGGGAACTCCGGGGAGCTGTTTTTT
CDR3 protein: CASRAGNSGELFF

D gene: TRBD2
V gene: TRBV28
J gene: TRBJ2-3
clone size: -
CDR3 DNA: TGTGCCAGCAGTCCGGGACTAGCGGGAGCCACACTAAGGGGGAATACGCAGTATTTT
CDR3 protein: CASSPGLAGATLRGNTQYF

D gene: -
V gene: TRBV1
J gene: TRBJ2-5
clone size: -
CDR3 DNA: TGCACCAGCAGCCAAGTTCCCGGGCAACCACAAGAGACCCAGTACTTC
CDR3 protein: CTSSQVPGQPQETQYF

D gene: TRBD1
V gene: TRBV30
J gene: TRBJ1-5
clone size: few
CDR3 DNA: TGTGCCTGGAGTGATCCCGGGACAGGGAACAATCAGCCCCAGCATTTT
CDR3 protein: CAWSDPGTGNNQPQHF

D gene: TRBD1
V gene: TRBV5-1
J gene: TRBJ2-7
clone size: once
CDR3 DNA: TGCGCCAGCAGCTTGGGGGGTGTCGTAGGACAGGGGGCCTACGAGCAGTACTTC
CDR3 protein: CASSLGGVVGQGAYEQYF

D gene: TRBD1
V gene: TRBV6-4
J gene: TRBJ1-2
clone size: once
CDR3 DNA: TGTGCCAGCAGTGACCCTGGACAGGCCCTCTCTGGCTACACCTTC
CDR3 protein: CASSDPGQALSGYTF

D gene: -
V gene: TRBV29-1
J gene: TRBJ1-3
clone size: -
CDR3 DNA: TGCAGCGTCCGGGCGGCTGGAAACACCATATATTTT
CDR3 protein: CSVRAAGNTIYF

D gene: -
V gene: TRBV19
J gene: TRBJ1-2
clone size: -
CDR3 DNA: TGTGCCAGTAGTTCCCCTGACGGGTCTAACTATGGCTACACCTTC
CDR3 protein: CASSSPDGSNYGYTF

D gene: -
V gene: TRBV12-2
J gene: TRBJ2-7
clone size: -
CDR3 DNA: TGTGCAAGTCGCTTAGCGGGGTATAGCGGGAGAGGCTACGAGCAGTACTTC
CDR3 protein: CASRLAGYSGRGYEQYF

D gene: -
V gene: TRBV25-1
J gene: TRBJ1-1
clone size: -
CDR3 DNA: TGTGCCAGCAGTCCAACACACTTGAACACTGAAGCTTTCTTT
CDR3 protein: CASSPTHLNTEAFF

D gene: -
V gene: TRBV18
J gene: TRBJ2-3
clone size: -
CDR3 DNA: TGTGCCAGCTCACCACGATGGGGCACAGATACGCAGTATTTT
CDR3 protein: CASSPRWGTDTQYF

D gene: -
V gene: TRBV18
J gene: TRBJ2-7
clone size: -
CDR3 DNA: TGTGCCAGCTCAACGCAGGGTACCTACGAGCAGTACTTC
CDR3 protein: CASSTQGTYEQYF

D gene: -
V gene: TRBV10-3
J gene: TRBJ1-2
clone size: once
CDR3 DNA: TGTGCCACCAGTCCCAATAACTATGGCTACACCTTC
CDR3 protein: CATSPNNYGYTF

D gene: -
V gene: TRBV15
J gene: TRBJ1-5
clone size: -
CDR3 DNA: TGTGCCACCAGCAGAGATCTCGTGGTGGTTCAGCCCCAGCATTTT
CDR3 protein: CATSRDLVVVQPQHF

D gene: -
V gene: TRBV9
J gene: TRBJ1-2
clone size: -
CDR3 DNA: TGTGCCAGCAGCCCTCGGGACACGGACTATGGCTACACCTTC
CDR3 protein: CASSPRDTDYGYTF

D gene: -
V gene: TRBV5-1
J gene: TRBJ2-7
clone size: -
CDR3 DNA: TGCGCCAGCAGCTGGGACCCACCCTACGAGCAGTACTTC
CDR3 protein: CASSWDPPYEQYF

D gene: TRBD1
V gene: TRBV19
J gene: TRBJ1-2
clone size: -
CDR3 DNA: TGTGCCAGTAGTCCGCAGGGGGGCTATGGCTACACCTTC
CDR3 protein: CASSPQGGYGYTF

D gene: -
V gene: TRBV11-3
J gene: TRBJ1-2
clone size: -
CDR3 DNA: TGTGCCAGCAGCTTAGAGTTGGGGGCACATGGCTACACCTTC
CDR3 protein: CASSLELGAHGYTF

D gene: TRBD1
V gene: TRBV5-1
J gene: TRBJ2-5
clone size: once
CDR3 DNA: TGCGCCAGCAGCTCCTCTCCGATAACAGGGGGCGGTGGGCAAGAGACCCAGTACTTC
CDR3 protein: CASSSSPITGGGGQETQYF

D gene: -
V gene: TRBV6-5
J gene: TRBJ2-4
clone size: -
CDR3 DNA: TGTGCCACCGGAGAACAGGGCGGCGGAAACATTCAGTACTTC
CDR3 protein: CATGEQGGGNIQYF

D gene: -
V gene: TRBV7-2
J gene: TRBJ2-1
clone size: -
CDR3 DNA: TGTGCCAGCCGTTCGGCGGGACTCCCCATTGAGCAGTTCTTC
CDR3 protein: CASRSAGLPIEQFF

D gene: -
V gene: TRBV6-1
J gene: TRBJ2-2
clone size: -
CDR3 DNA: TGTGCCAGCAGTCAACAGCTGAACACCGGGGAGCTGTTTTTT
CDR3 protein: CASSQQLNTGELFF

D gene: -
V gene: TRBV9
J gene: TRBJ2-1
clone size: -
CDR3 DNA: TGTGCCAGCACCGGAGGGAGTAGCGCCTATGAGCAGTTCTTC
CDR3 protein: CASTGGSSAYEQFF

D gene: -
V gene: TRBV9
J gene: TRBJ2-5
clone size: -
CDR3 DNA: TGTGCCAGCAGCTCCGGAGGGGGTATAGAGACCCAGTACTTC
CDR3 protein: CASSSGGGIETQYF

D gene: TRBD1
V gene: TRBV9
J gene: TRBJ1-3
clone size: -
CDR3 DNA: TGTGCCAGCAGCGCACAGGACAGGGGCTCTGGAAACACCATATATTTT
CDR3 protein: CASSAQDRGSGNTIYF

D gene: -
V gene: TRBV29-1
J gene: TRBJ2-2
clone size: once
CDR3 DNA: TGCAGCGTTGAACAGGGCCGGAACACCGGGGAGCTGTTTTTT
CDR3 protein: CSVEQGRNTGELFF

D gene: TRBD2
V gene: TRBV30
J gene: TRBJ2-2
clone size: few
CDR3 DNA: TGTGCCTCCCGACTAGCGGGGGCTCCCGGTGTTATGTTTTTT
CDR3 protein: CASRLAGAPGVMFF

D gene: -
V gene: TRBV5-1
J gene: TRBJ1-6
clone size: -
CDR3 DNA: TGCGCCAGCAGCTTGGCTGGAAGGTCACCCCTCCACTTT
CDR3 protein: CASSLAGRSPLHF

D gene: TRBD1
V gene: TRBV9
J gene: TRBJ1-2
clone size: -
CDR3 DNA: TGTGCCAGCAGCGAACCGGGACAGGGAAGTATGGCCTATGGCTACACCTTC
CDR3 protein: CASSEPGQGSMAYGYTF

D gene: TRBD2
V gene: TRBV5-1
J gene: TRBJ2-1
clone size: -
CDR3 DNA: TGCGCCAGCAGCGGGGTTACTAGCGGGAGGGTAGAGCAGTTCTTC
CDR3 protein: CASSGVTSGRVEQFF

D gene: TRBD1
V gene: TRBV4-1
J gene: TRBJ2-5
clone size: -
CDR3 DNA: TGCGCCAGCAGCCAAGATCCGAACAGGGGCGGCGAGACCCAGTACTTC
CDR3 protein: CASSQDPNRGGETQYF

D gene: TRBD2
V gene: TRBV19
J gene: TRBJ2-5
clone size: -
CDR3 DNA: TGTGCCAGTAGTATGGGAGGGTCCGTCCAAGAGACCCAGTACTTC
CDR3 protein: CASSMGGSVQETQYF

D gene: -
V gene: TRBV6-5
J gene: TRBJ2-3
clone size: -
CDR3 DNA: TGTGCCAGCAGTTACGGAGGCACAGATACGCAGTATTTT
CDR3 protein: CASSYGGTDTQYF

D gene: TRBD2
V gene: TRBV5-1
J gene: TRBJ2-1
clone size: -
CDR3 DNA: TGCGCCAGCAGCTTAGCGGGAGGGCTAGAGCAGTTCTTC
CDR3 protein: CASSLAGGLEQFF

D gene: -
V gene: TRBV28
J gene: TRBJ1-1
clone size: -
CDR3 DNA: TGTGCCAGCAGGATGGGAGGGACGGCGAACACTGAAGCTTTCTTT
CDR3 protein: CASRMGGTANTEAFF

D gene: -
V gene: TRBV19
J gene: TRBJ2-7
clone size: -
CDR3 DNA: TGTGCCAGTAGTATTGGAGGGACAAGGGGTTTCCACGAGCAGTACTTC
CDR3 protein: CASSIGGTRGFHEQYF

D gene: TRBD2
V gene: TRBV5-1
J gene: TRBJ2-5
clone size: -
CDR3 DNA: TGCGCCAGCAGCTTGGCTCCTTCGGGGGGCCAAGAGACCCAGTACTTC
CDR3 protein: CASSLAPSGGQETQYF

D gene: -
V gene: TRBV7-9
J gene: TRBJ2-1
clone size: -
CDR3 DNA: TGTGCCAGCGACAGGGACTTCACCTACAATGAGCAGTTCTTC
CDR3 protein: CASDRDFTYNEQFF

D gene: TRBD1
V gene: TRBV5-4
J gene: TRBJ1-1
clone size: -
CDR3 DNA: TGTGCCAGCAGTTCCGGGACAGGGGTGGAAGCTTTCTTT
CDR3 protein: CASSSGTGVEAFF

D gene: -
V gene: TRBV2
J gene: TRBJ2-2
clone size: -
CDR3 DNA: TGTGCCAGCACCCTGGGGACCGGGGGCCGCACCGGGGAGCTGTTTTTT
CDR3 protein: CASTLGTGGRTGELFF

D gene: TRBD2
V gene: TRBV7-9
J gene: TRBJ2-7
clone size: few
CDR3 DNA: TGTGCCAGCAGCCGCACTAGCGGGAGTCGCGAGCAGTACTTC
CDR3 protein: CASSRTSGSREQYF

D gene: TRBD1
V gene: TRBV19
J gene: TRBJ1-1
clone size: -
CDR3 DNA: TGTGCCAGTAGACTGGGACAGGGGGCCGGGAACACTGAAGCTTTCTTT
CDR3 protein: CASRLGQGAGNTEAFF